This T cell receptor (beta chain) is from a study of control samples from healthy donors and cancer patients. Generated by immunoSEQ multiplex PCR, the TCRdb table keeps only in-frame clones and is missing some. The sample includes 100,000 to 150,000 clones, roughly 84% of them seen just once. CDR3 length: 15 amino acids. Trimming pared 1 base from V and 4 bases from J, leaving 13 bases between. The germline V gene encodes CDR1 LGHDT and CDR2 YNNKEL (reference sequence). The chain joins TRBV3-1 (or the pseudogene TRBV3-2) to TRBJ1-2; D call uncertain. The TCR sequence derives from a middle-aged man in good health. The specimen sequenced was blood. The CDR3 region has the DNA TGTGCCAGCAGCCAAGGAATAGGATTTCCCTATGGCTACACCTTC. Its translation is CASSQGIGFPYGYTF.